The 26 T cell receptor beta chains reported below all come from one sample, sequenced in a study of shared clonotypes between healthy human individuals. As defined, naive CD8 cells were CD45RO-negative and positively selected for CCR7, with terminally differentiated effector memory CD45RA+ cells excluded. Some clones are missing from TCRdb's copy, which holds only in-frame ones; the method was immunoSEQ multiplex PCR. The table has about 650,000 clones, around 95% seen once. The sequenced sample was naive CD8+ T cells sorted from blood. The receptors were sampled from a woman between 25 and 40 years old in good health.

This clone has only one observation. The V and J genes are TRBV9 and TRBJ2-1; no definite D call. Germline loops: CDR1 SGDLS, CDR2 YYNGEE. Trimming took 0 bases from V and 8 from J, leaving 18 bases between them. The CDR3 loop spans 16 amino acids. CDR3 nucleotides: TGTGCCAGCAGCGTAGGGGTGAGTCGTGATTCAGATGAGCAGTTCTTC. Translated: CASSVGVSRDSDEQFF.

The chain recombines TRBV2 with TRBJ1-2, with TRBD1 as a possible D gene (6 bases). Germline values: CDR1 SNHLY, CDR2 FYNNEI. With 2 bases removed from V and 6 bases from J, the gap between germline ends came to 13 bases. The CDR3 length is 14 residues. CDR3 residues: CASSERQGWDGYTF. Here the CDR3 DNA reads TGTGCCAGCAGTGAAAGGCAGGGGTGGGATGGCTACACCTTC.

This clone was seen more than once but under ten times. The gene calls are TRBV19 and TRBJ2-7; D is unclear. The germline CDR1 and CDR2 sequences are LNHDA and SQIVND (reference sequence). V was shortened by 5 bases and J by 2 bases, with 10 bases between the two germline ends. This CDR3 has 13 residues. CDR3 region: CASSRSEAYEQYF. The CDR3 nucleotides are TGTGCCAGTAGTCGGAGTGAGGCCTACGAGCAGTACTTC.

J is TRBJ2-7 and V is TRBV5-4, with a tentative D call TRBD2 (5 bases). The V and J ends lost 3 bases and 3 bases respectively, with 10 bases between them. This CDR3 has 13 residues. CDR1 and CDR2 from the germline V gene are SGHNT and YYREEE (reference sequence). The CDR3 DNA is TGTGCCAGCAGCTCCGGGAATTACTACGAGCAGTACTTC. This codes for CASSSGNYYEQYF.

This clone has only one observation. The genes are TRBV11-1 and TRBJ2-1; D not certain. V shed 1 base and J shed 9 bases, with 7 bases lying between them. Germline CDR1 and CDR2: SGHAT and FQDESV (reference sequence). The CDR3 extends over 12 amino acids. CDR3 sequence: CASSLVPTEQFF. Here the CDR3 DNA reads TGTGCCAGCAGCTTAGTTCCCACTGAGCAGTTCTTC.

The genes are TRBV4-1 and TRBJ1-3; D is unresolved. The length of the CDR3 is 13 residues. Deletions cut 3 bases from V and 2 bases from J, with 5 bases between. Germline CDR1 MGHRA, CDR2 YSYEKL. DNA for the CDR3: TGCGCCAGCAGCCAGGGAACTGGAAACACCATATATTTT. Protein product: CASSQGTGNTIYF.

This rearrangement joins TRBV27 to TRBJ1-6; possible D gene TRBD1, 5 bases. The CDR3 covers 16 residues. V shed 4 bases and J shed 5 bases, with 15 bases lying between them. Germline V gene lookup returns CDR1 MNHEY and CDR2 SMNVEV (reference sequence). This CDR3 is CASSSGFNWDNSPLHF. The CDR3 coding sequence is TGTGCCAGCAGTTCAGGGTTCAACTGGGATAATTCACCCCTCCACTTT.

Turning to this clone: The identical CDR3 is also encoded by other nucleotide sequences in the sample. V and J are TRBV28 and TRBJ1-1, with unresolved D. The germline V gene has CDR1 MDHEN and CDR2 SYDVKM. Trimming shortened V by 3 bases and J by 0 bases, and 8 bases separated the two germline ends. The CDR3 has 14 amino acids. CDR3 sequence: CASSFGRLNTEAFF. For the CDR3, the DNA is TGTGCCAGCAGTTTCGGCAGATTGAACACTGAAGCTTTCTTT.

CDR3 residues: CASIHGTGVNQPQHF. The DNA of the CDR3 is TGTGCCAGTATCCACGGGACAGGGGTCAATCAGCCCCAGCATTTT. V usage is TRBV19 and J usage is TRBJ1-5; 10 nucleotides match TRBD1. The V and J ends lost 7 bases and 3 bases, in that order; junction bases with no gene match: 6. Germline CDR1 reads LNHDA; CDR2 reads SQIVND (reference sequence). The CDR3 sequence is 15 residues long.

This chain uses TRBV29-1 with TRBJ1-2; tentative D call: TRBD1 (5 bases). The V end was cut by 6 bases, the J end by 4 bases, with 18 bases between. There are 14 residues in the CDR3. Germline-derived CDR1 and CDR2 are SQVTM and ANQGSEA. DNA for the CDR3: TGCAGCGTCTCCACCGGGACGGAAAGCTATGGCTACACCTTC. Protein sequence: CSVSTGTESYGYTF.

V usage is TRBV11-2 and J usage is TRBJ2-5, with 9 bases fitting TRBD1. Germline-derived CDR1 and CDR2 are SGHAT and FQNNGV. CDR3 length: 12 residues. The J segment lost 12 bases and the V segment lost 3 bases, leaving 5 bases of the junction unmatched. CDR3 in amino acids: CASSFYRGQEYF. CDR3 DNA: TGTGCCAGCAGCTTTTACAGGGGGCAGGAGTACTTC.

The V call is TRBV10-3, the J call TRBJ2-7; D could derive from TRBD1 or TRBD2 (5 bases each). CDR1 and CDR2 (germline): ENHRY, SYGVKD. V lost 10 bases and J 4 bases, leaving 17 bases between the germline ends. CDR3 size: 13 residues. The CDR3 protein is CATPFPWGYEQYF. Here the CDR3 DNA reads TGTGCCACCCCCTTCCCCTGGGGGTACGAGCAGTACTTC.

This chain joins TRBV28 and TRBJ1-3; 8 positions agree with TRBD1. Trimming at V came to 2 bases and at J to 0 bases, leaving 6 bases not matched to a gene. Per germline, CDR1 MDHEN and CDR2 SYDVKM. This CDR3 spans 17 amino acids. The DNA for the CDR3 is TGTGCCAGCAGTTTAAGACAGGGGCCCGGCTCTGGAAACACCATATATTTT. Amino acid sequence: CASSLRQGPGSGNTIYF.

The rearrangement links TRBV11-2 to TRBJ2-5; no reliable D call. Germline V gene lookup returns CDR1 SGHAT and CDR2 FQNNGV. Trimming cost V 0 bases and J 5 bases, with 10 bases left between them. The CDR3 runs to 14 residues. The CDR3 DNA sequence: TGTGCCAGCAGCTTAGACACGGAGAGGGAGACCCAGTACTTC. Translating it yields CASSLDTERETQYF.

A remark on this clone: This sample includes further DNA sequences coding for the same CDR3. The V gene is TRBV6-5, the J gene TRBJ2-7; D not certain. Trimming pared 2 bases from V and 3 bases from J, leaving 8 bases between. Germline V gene data show CDR1 as MNHEY and CDR2 as SVGAGI. The length of the CDR3 is 13 residues. The CDR3 nucleotides are TGTGCCAGCAGTTACAGTGGAGACTACGAGCAGTACTTC. The encoded protein is CASSYSGDYEQYF.

The V gene is TRBV7-8, the J gene TRBJ1-5; 8 bases map to TRBD1. The CDR3 length is 15 residues. CDR1 and CDR2 from the germline V gene are SGHVS and FQNEAQ. V lost 1 base and J lost 7; bases outside the gene matches: 6. The CDR3 reads CASSLGGQGGQPQHF. CDR3 nucleotide sequence: TGTGCCAGCAGCTTAGGTGGACAGGGAGGGCAGCCCCAGCATTTT. Filled out from reference TRBV7-8 and TRBJ1-5, the complete variable domain reads GAGVSQSPRYKVAKRGQDVALRCDPISGHVSLFWYQQALGQGPEFLTYFQNEAQLDKSGLPSDRFFAERPEGSVSTLKIQRTQQEDSAVYLCASSLGGQGGQPQHFGDGTRLSIL.

This chain connects TRBV7-9 to TRBJ2-2; TRBD1 aligns across 9 bases. Looked up from germline, CDR1 is SEHNR and CDR2 is FQNEAQ (reference sequence). The CDR3 loop spans 18 amino acids. The ends lost 5 bases at V and 2 bases at J; junction bases unmatched: 12. This CDR3 is CASSGEIPGQGNTGELFF. DNA of the CDR3: TGTGCCAGCAGCGGAGAAATCCCGGGACAGGGTAACACCGGGGAGCTGTTTTTT.

This clone occurred once. J is TRBJ2-7 and V is TRBV4-1, with D unclear. Germline V gene lookup returns CDR1 MGHRA and CDR2 YSYEKL. The CDR3 is 14 amino acids. V was trimmed by 4 bases and J by 3 bases, leaving 13 bases between them. The CDR3 is CASSLGSDNYEQYF. DNA of the CDR3: TGCGCCAGCAGCCTGGGGTCGGATAACTACGAGCAGTACTTC.

The chain is built from TRBV30 and TRBJ1-2, with D perhaps matching TRBD1 (5 bases). The V end lost 1 base, the J end lost 6 bases, and 12 bases lay between the germline ends. CDR1 is GTSNPN and CDR2 is SVGIG in the germline V gene (reference sequence). There are 13 residues in the CDR3. The CDR3 DNA sequence: TGTGCCTGGAGTGCCGGAGGGGTGGATGGCTACACCTTC. This translates into CAWSAGGVDGYTF.

The chain combines TRBV27 with TRBJ2-2, with TRBD1 matching 7 bases. CDR1 is MNHEY and CDR2 is SMNVEV in the germline V gene (reference sequence). The CDR3 consists of 16 residues. With V trimmed by 5 bases and J by 4 bases, 10 bases remained unmatched. CDR3 sequence (DNA): TGTGCCAGCAGTACCCTAGGCCCAGGGGGCACCGGGGAGCTGTTTTTT. Its protein product is CASSTLGPGGTGELFF.

The V gene is TRBV11-2, the J gene TRBJ2-7; the match to TRBD2 covers 7 bases. CDR1 and CDR2 from the germline V gene are SGHAT and FQNNGV. Trimming at V came to 3 bases and at J to 4 bases, leaving 6 bases not matched to a gene. The CDR3 totals 14 residues. The CDR3 spells CASSLAGERYEQYF. The CDR3 DNA sequence: TGTGCCAGCAGCTTGGCGGGAGAGAGGTACGAGCAGTACTTC.

This clone was found once. The V and J genes are TRBV11-2 and TRBJ2-3; 7 bases align to TRBD1. This CDR3 has 19 residues. V was pared by 5 bases and J by 4 bases, with 21 bases of the junction left unmatched. Looked up from germline, CDR1 is SGHAT and CDR2 is FQNNGV. Here the CDR3 reads CASSQIQRTGRGRADTQYF. CDR3 bases: TGTGCCAGCAGCCAAATACAACGGACAGGAAGGGGACGCGCAGATACGCAGTATTTT.

To note about this clone: Other nucleotide sequences from this sample produce the same CDR3. The chain carries TRBV27 and TRBJ2-3; 10 bases line up with TRBD2. Germline V gene lookup returns CDR1 MNHEY and CDR2 SMNVEV (reference sequence). Trimming cost V 6 bases and J 4 bases; bases outside gene matches: 4. This CDR3 has 14 residues. The CDR3 region has the DNA TGTGCCAGCAGCGAGCGGGAGGGCCCAGATACGCAGTATTTT. Protein product: CASSEREGPDTQYF.

V and J are TRBV7-9 and TRBJ2-7; TRBD2 matches at 8 bases. Germline CDR1 and CDR2: SEHNR and FQNEAQ (reference sequence). This CDR3 has 16 residues. V shed 5 bases, J shed 6 bases, and the junction held 15 bases outside the gene matches. CDR3 in DNA: TGTGCCAGCAGCCCGGGGGGGCCAGGGCTACGGTCCGAGCAGTACTTC. As protein: CASSPGGPGLRSEQYF.

This clone occurred a few times. The chain couples TRBV12-1 to TRBJ2-2; the table calls TRBD2, which could not be checked here. TRBV12-1 constitutes a pseudogene. The CDR3 runs 17 residues. The CDR3 bases are TGTGCCAGCAGCCTCCCCCGGGGGGACCCGAACACCGGGGAGCTGTTTTTT. Encoded protein: CASSLPRGDPNTGELFF.

This clone came up once. The chain uses TRBV27 and TRBJ2-7; 7 bases line up with TRBD1. Trimming took 7 bases from V and 5 from J; bases not matched to a gene: 5. Germline CDR1 reads MNHEY; CDR2 reads SMNVEV (reference sequence). The CDR3 contains 12 residues. The chain's CDR3 is CASMRGHDEQYF. Written as DNA, the CDR3 is TGTGCCAGCATGAGGGGGCACGACGAGCAGTACTTC.